These 8 T cell receptor beta chains came from one sample sequenced in a study of blood T cell repertoires in COVID-19. Assay: immunoSEQ multiplex PCR; the TCRdb copy retains only in-frame clones and omits some. The sample contains some 170,000 clones, around 90% of which appear only once. The specimen sequenced was peripheral blood. Source of these receptors: a woman aged 55-70 years who had recovered from COVID-19.

This clone was observed once. The chain combines TRBV30 with TRBJ1-5; D is unresolved. Germline CDR1 is GTSNPN and CDR2 is SVGIG (reference sequence). The length of the CDR3 is 14 residues. V shed 2 bases and J shed 5 bases, with 13 bases lying between them. The CDR3 is CAWSSSTVDQPQHF. CDR3 bases: TGTGCCTGGAGTTCAAGTACTGTAGATCAGCCCCAGCATTTT. Full variable domain (remainder filled in from reference TRBV30 and TRBJ1-5): SQTIHQWPATLVQPVGSPLSLECTVEGTSNPNLYWYRQAAGRGLQLLFYSVGIGQISSEVPQNLSASRPQDRQFILSSKKLLLSDSGFYLCAWSSSTVDQPQHFGDGTRLSIL.

The chain recombines TRBV11-1 with TRBJ2-7, with 8 bases fitting TRBD2. The germline gives CDR1 SGHAT, CDR2 FQDESV (reference sequence). The CDR3 consists of 16 residues. J was trimmed by 4 bases and V by 0 bases; bases with no gene match: 8. Here the CDR3 reads CASSLAPGLVYYEQYF. CDR3 nucleotide sequence: TGTGCCAGCAGCTTAGCCCCGGGACTAGTGTATTACGAGCAGTACTTC.

This clone is a singleton in its sample. The genes are TRBV4-3 and TRBJ1-4; TRBD1 matches at 7 bases. CDR3 length equals 19 residues. J lost 8 bases, V lost 0 bases, and 18 bases had no gene match. Germline values: CDR1 LGHNA, CDR2 YSLEER. The CDR3 bases are TGCGCCAGCAGCCAAGATATGTTCCATCAACGGACAGGAGGAGAAAAACTGTTTTTT. Translated, it gives CASSQDMFHQRTGGEKLFF.

V and J are TRBV13 and TRBJ2-2, with TRBD2 as a possible D gene (5 bases). CDR1 is PRHDT, CDR2 FYEKMQ, per germline (reference sequence). The CDR3 has 14 residues. V dropped 1 base and J dropped 5 bases, with 8 bases sitting between them. The CDR3, as DNA: TGTGCCAGCAGCTTAGTTGGAGGAACCGGGGAGCTGTTTTTT. Protein product: CASSLVGGTGELFF.

This clone has a handful of counts. The chain combines TRBV11-2 with TRBJ2-5; 9 bases fit TRBD2. Germline V gives CDR1 SGHAT, CDR2 FQNNGV. V was clipped by 1 base and J by 1 base; unmatched bases: 4. The CDR3 extends over 16 amino acids. The CDR3 coding sequence is TGTGCCAGCAGCTTAGCCCTTAGCGGGAGCCAAGAGACCCAGTACTTC. It codes for CASSLALSGSQETQYF.

The CDR3 sequence is CASSLEVGAGGRETQYF. The CDR3 nucleotides read TGTGCCAGCAGCTTAGAGGTTGGAGCGGGGGGGAGAGAGACCCAGTACTTC. V gene TRBV11-2 combines with J gene TRBJ2-5; TRBD2 agrees at 10 bases. Trimming removed 0 bases from V and 4 bases from J; junction bases left unmatched: 8. The CDR3 spans 17 residues. Germline CDR1 reads SGHAT; CDR2 reads FQNNGV.

The count of this clone is one. This chain uses TRBV10-1 with TRBJ2-5, with 8 bases that match TRBD2. The CDR3 is 16 residues long. The junction had 5 bases not matched to a gene; V was cut back by 0 bases and J by 2 bases. Germline loops: CDR1 WNHNN, CDR2 SYGVQD (reference sequence). The CDR3 coding sequence is TGCGCCAGCAGTGAGTCGACGGGACTAGGGCAAGAGACCCAGTACTTC. It is translated as CASSESTGLGQETQYF.

CDR3 loop: CASSRDRGQDGYTF. The CDR3 DNA follows: TGTGCCAGCTCACGGGACAGGGGGCAGGATGGCTACACCTTC. The rearrangement uses TRBV18 and TRBJ1-2; 12 bases line up with TRBD1. This CDR3 is built from 14 residues. The germline V gene encodes CDR1 KGHSH and CDR2 LQKENI. The J segment lost 6 bases and the V segment lost 4 bases, leaving 3 bases of the junction unmatched.